The next 7 T cell receptor beta chains were all read from a single sample in a study of cytomegalovirus exposure and HLA in healthy donors. The PCR had 60 Vbeta and 13 Jbeta primers. Using immunoSEQ multiplex PCR, the repertoire was profiled, and TCRdb retains in-frame clones only, with some absent. Of over 50,000 clones in the sample, roughly 80% were seen once. The sample taken for sequencing was PBMCs. All receptors come from a middle-aged man in good health and CMV-seronegative.

CDR3 DNA: TGTGCCAGCAGCCTGGGGCACGAGAACACTGAAGCTTTCTTT. Protein: CASSLGHENTEAFF. V and J are TRBV7-9 and TRBJ1-1, with D perhaps TRBD1 (5 bases). Trimming left V 5 bases short and J 1 base short, with 11 bases between. This CDR3 region has 14 residues. CDR1 is SEHNR and CDR2 is FQNEAQ in the germline V gene (reference sequence).

This clone was counted once. The chain is built from TRBV5-6 and TRBJ2-5, with 7 positions matching TRBD2. CDR3 length: 14 amino acids. Looked up from germline, CDR1 is SGHDT and CDR2 is YYEEEE. V gave up 1 base and J gave up 5 bases; unmatched junction bases: 5. Here the CDR3 reads CASSLIGSGETQYF. The CDR3 region has the DNA TGTGCCAGCAGCTTGATTGGTAGCGGGGAGACCCAGTACTTC. Using reference TRBV5-6 and TRBJ2-5 for the parts outside the CDR3, the full variable domain is DAGVTQSPTHLIKTRGQQVTLRCSPKSGHDTVSWYQQALGQGPQFIFQYYEEEERQRGNFPDRFSGHQFPNYSSELNVNALLLGDSALYLCASSLIGSGETQYFGPGTRLLVL.

The chain employs TRBV5-6 and TRBJ2-7; 9 bases fit TRBD1. V trimming: 2 bases; J trimming: 1 base; junction bases outside the gene matches: 7. The CDR3 contains 16 residues. Germline V gene lookup returns CDR1 SGHDT and CDR2 YYEEEE. Written as DNA, the CDR3 is TGTGCCAGCAGCTTAAACAGGGGGCAGAGGTCCTACGAGCAGTACGTC. This gives the protein CASSLNRGQRSYEQYV.

Written as DNA, the CDR3 is TGCAGCGCTACCCTGACTAGCGGGGGGACCGGGGAGCTGTTTTTT. It is translated as CSATLTSGGTGELFF. This chain connects TRBV29-1 to TRBJ2-2, with 13 bases identical to TRBD2. V shed 7 bases and J 5 bases; nucleotides not matched to a gene: 7. The CDR3 sequence is 15 residues long. CDR1 SQVTM and CDR2 ANQGSEA come from the germline V gene.

The chain is built from TRBV28 and TRBJ1-1; TRBD1 is a possible D gene (5 bases). Germline CDR1 MDHEN, CDR2 SYDVKM. The CDR3 runs 15 residues. Trimming took off 6 bases at V and 4 bases at J, with 18 bases between the two ends. The CDR3 bases are TGTGCCAGCAGAAACCCGGGTAGGAGGGGCACTGAAGCTTTCTTT. This sequence encodes CASRNPGRRGTEAFF. Full variable domain (outside the CDR3, taken from reference TRBV28 and TRBJ1-1): DVKVTQSSRYLVKRTGEKVFLECVQDMDHENMFWYRQDPGLGLRLIYFSYDVKMKEKGDIPEGYSVSREKKERFSLILESASTNQTSMYLCASRNPGRRGTEAFFGQGTRLTVV.

J is TRBJ2-7 and V is TRBV7-2; no clear D gene. The germline gives CDR1 SGHTA, CDR2 FQGNSA. The CDR3 is made up of 14 amino acids. With 2 bases removed from V and 3 bases from J, the gap between germline ends came to 11 bases. CDR3 region: CASSLRFASYEQYF. DNA for the CDR3: TGTGCCAGCAGCTTAAGATTTGCCAGCTACGAGCAGTACTTC.

CDR3 sequence reads: CASSFTGTGGEQYF. DNA of the CDR3: TGTGCCAGCAGCTTTACCGGGACAGGGGGTGAGCAGTACTTC. This chain joins TRBV11-3 and TRBJ2-7; 11 bases align to TRBD1. The CDR3 runs to 14 residues. Per the germline V gene, CDR1 is SGHNT and CDR2 is YENEEA. V lost 3 bases to trimming and J lost 7 bases; unmatched junction nucleotides: 5.